This entry lists 25 T cell receptor beta chains sequenced from one sample in a study of blood T cell repertoires in COVID-19. Generated by immunoSEQ multiplex PCR, the TCRdb table keeps only in-frame clones and is missing some. The sample includes over 200,000 clones, less than 90% of them seen just once. What was sequenced was peripheral blood. Receptors were obtained from a man aged 40-49 years with acute or convalescent COVID-19.

The rearrangement joins TRBV25-1 to TRBJ1-6, with 9 positions matching TRBD1. The CDR3 covers 15 residues. Germline V gene lookup returns CDR1 MGHDK and CDR2 SYGVNS. V lost 5 bases to trimming and J lost 5 bases; unmatched junction nucleotides: 4. The CDR3 is CASSTGGFNNSPLHF. The CDR3 nucleotides are TGTGCCAGCAGTACAGGGGGCTTTAATAATTCACCCCTCCACTTT.

This chain connects TRBV27 to TRBJ1-2, with 10 bases fitting TRBD1. Germline V lookup: CDR1 MNHEY, CDR2 SMNVEV (reference sequence). The J segment lost 7 bases and the V segment lost 2 bases, leaving 7 bases of the junction unmatched. This CDR3 is built from 15 residues. The CDR3 protein is CASSLRRQGAGGYTF. The CDR3 DNA is TGTGCCAGCAGTTTAAGGAGACAGGGGGCCGGTGGCTACACCTTC.

The chain carries TRBV13 and TRBJ2-3; 8 nucleotides agree with TRBD2. Germline-derived CDR1 and CDR2 are PRHDT and FYEKMQ (reference sequence). V dropped 3 bases and J dropped 4; count of bases not matched to a gene: 21. The CDR3 totals 20 residues. CDR3 residues: CASSFEGGRTSGHSPDTQYF. The CDR3 coding sequence is TGTGCCAGCAGCTTCGAAGGGGGGAGAACTAGCGGCCATTCCCCAGATACGCAGTATTTT.

The rearrangement uses TRBV3-1 (or the pseudogene TRBV3-2) and TRBJ1-4; a possible D gene is TRBD1 (5 bases). CDR3 length: 15 amino acids. Germline V gives CDR1 LGHDT, CDR2 YNNKEL (reference sequence). The V end was cut by 3 bases, the J end by 9 bases, with 17 bases between. The DNA for the CDR3 is TGTGCCAGCAGCCAGGACGGACGGACAACGCAAAAACTGTTTTTT. Translating gives CASSQDGRTTQKLFF.

The rearrangement uses TRBV3-1 (or the pseudogene TRBV3-2) and TRBJ1-3; TRBD1 might be the D (5 bases). Germline V lookup: CDR1 LGHDT, CDR2 YNNKEL (reference sequence). CDR3 length: 16 amino acids. Trimming took off 3 bases at V and 0 bases at J, with 12 bases between the two ends. The CDR3 DNA follows: TGTGCCAGCAGCCAGGGAGGGGTCAACTCTGGAAACACCATATATTTT. Its translation: CASSQGGVNSGNTIYF.

The CDR3, as DNA: TGTGCCAGCAGTTCCCCGACAGGGGGCGAGGAAAAACTGTTTTTT. Amino acids: CASSSPTGGEEKLFF. The J gene is TRBJ1-4, the V gene TRBV27, with 10 bases identical to TRBD1. V lost 4 bases to trimming and J lost 8 bases; unmatched junction nucleotides: 7. Germline V gene lookup returns CDR1 MNHEY and CDR2 SMNVEV (reference sequence). The CDR3 spans 15 residues.

The V gene is TRBV30, the J gene TRBJ1-1, with D possibly matching TRBD1 (5 bases). V gave up 1 base and J gave up 9 bases, with 15 bases separating them. Germline CDR1 GTSNPN, CDR2 SVGIG (reference sequence). The CDR3 has 13 residues. The CDR3 region has the DNA TGTGCCTGGAGTGCCAATCGTCAGGGAAAAGCTTTCTTT. It yields the protein CAWSANRQGKAFF.

The chain couples TRBV19 to TRBJ2-1, with 14 positions matching TRBD2. The V gene's germline CDR1 is LNHDA and CDR2 SQIVND (reference sequence). With V trimmed by 5 bases and J by 1 base, 4 bases remained unmatched. The CDR3 length is 17 residues. The CDR3 here is CASSRGTSGGSYNEQFF. For the CDR3, the DNA is TGTGCCAGTAGTCGTGGGACTAGCGGGGGATCCTACAATGAGCAGTTCTTC.

The V call is TRBV5-6, the J call TRBJ2-5; 9 bases fit TRBD2. Per the germline V gene, CDR1 is SGHDT and CDR2 is YYEEEE. The length of the CDR3 is 15 residues. V gave up 4 bases and J gave up 4 bases; unmatched junction bases: 8. The CDR3 here is CASSVSGSGGETQYF. The CDR3 DNA reads as TGTGCCAGCAGCGTTAGCGGGAGCGGTGGAGAGACCCAGTACTTC.

The chain employs TRBV11-3 and TRBJ2-2; TRBD2 matches 9 bases. Germline lookup yields CDR1 SGHNT and CDR2 YENEEA. J gave up 7 bases and V 5 bases, and 8 bases lay outside the gene matches. This CDR3 is 15 amino acids long. CDR3: CASSPLSGGLGELFF. CDR3 coding DNA: TGTGCCAGCAGCCCCCTTAGCGGGGGTCTCGGGGAGCTGTTTTTT.

CDR3 bases: TGTGCCAGCAGCTTAGTGGGTCTGGGAGGAAGCTCCTACGAGCAGTACTTC. It codes for CASSLVGLGGSSYEQYF. The gene calls are TRBV7-9 and TRBJ2-7, with D possibly matching TRBD2 (6 bases). CDR1 and CDR2 from the germline V gene are SEHNR and FQNEAQ (reference sequence). The V end was cut by 1 base, the J end by 0 bases, with 16 bases between. CDR3 length: 17 residues.

This clone was seen more than once but under ten times. The rearrangement uses TRBV6-6 and TRBJ1-1; 8 bases match TRBD1. Germline loops: CDR1 MNHNY, CDR2 SVGAGI (reference sequence). The V and J ends lost 6 bases and 1 base, in that order; junction bases with no gene match: 7. The CDR3 covers 15 residues. In DNA form, the CDR3 reads TGTGCCAGCAGCCTCGGACAGGGCTCGAACACTGAAGCTTTCTTT. Translating gives CASSLGQGSNTEAFF.

V is TRBV3-1 (or the pseudogene TRBV3-2) and J is TRBJ2-1, with D perhaps TRBD2 (5 bases). V lost 3 bases and J lost 5, with 11 bases in between. From germline, CDR1 is LGHDT and CDR2 YNNKEL (reference sequence). This CDR3 comprises 14 residues. Here the CDR3 reads CASSHQLVHNEQFF. The CDR3 bases are TGTGCCAGCAGCCACCAACTAGTGCACAATGAGCAGTTCTTC.

CDR3 loop: CASSLAEDSKAFF. The CDR3 region has the DNA TGTGCCAGCAGCTTGGCCGAGGACAGTAAAGCTTTCTTT. The V and J genes are TRBV5-5 and TRBJ1-1, with a possible D match to TRBD1 (6 bases). This CDR3 spans 13 amino acids. Germline-derived CDR1 and CDR2 are SGHKS and YYEKEE (reference sequence). The V and J ends lost 0 bases and 9 bases respectively, with 12 bases between them.

This chain links TRBV9 with TRBJ2-3, with TRBD2 as a possible D gene (6 bases). There are 16 residues in the CDR3. Between the trimmed V and J ends, which lost 3 bases and 0 bases, there was a span of 14 bases. CDR1 and CDR2 (germline): SGDLS, YYNGEE. This chain's CDR3 is CASSARGFTSTDTQYF. DNA of the CDR3: TGTGCCAGCAGCGCCCGGGGGTTCACTAGCACAGATACGCAGTATTTT.

This clone was recorded at least ten times. The V gene is TRBV5-1, the J gene TRBJ1-1; D perhaps matches TRBD1 (6 bases). V lost 2 bases to trimming and J lost 7 bases, with 18 bases between them. CDR1 is SGHRS, CDR2 YFSETQ, per germline. The CDR3 has 15 residues. CDR3 in DNA: TGCGCCAGCAGCTTTTCGGCATCCCTAGGGGGTGAAGCTTTCTTT. Protein: CASSFSASLGGEAFF.

The chain joins TRBV5-1 to TRBJ2-1; TRBD2 agrees at 7 bases. The CDR3 contains 13 residues. Germline V gene sequence: CDR1 SGHRS, CDR2 YFSETQ. V trimming: 3 bases; J trimming: 5 bases; junction bases outside the gene matches: 2. The CDR3 protein is CASSWGGDNEQFF. In nucleotides, the CDR3 is TGCGCCAGCAGCTGGGGAGGGGACAATGAGCAGTTCTTC.

This chain joins TRBV19 and TRBJ2-6, with D maybe TRBD1 (5 bases). Per germline, CDR1 LNHDA and CDR2 SQIVND (reference sequence). V was trimmed by 4 bases and J by 0 bases, leaving 7 bases between them. The CDR3 consists of 15 residues. The CDR3: CASSRGHSGANVLTF. CDR3 nucleotide sequence: TGTGCCAGTAGTAGGGGCCACTCTGGGGCCAACGTCCTGACTTTC. Complete variable domain (other parts from reference TRBV19 and TRBJ2-6): DGGITQSPKYLFRKEGQNVTLSCEQNLNHDAMYWYRQDPGQGLRLIYYSQIVNDFQKGDIAEGYSVSREKKESFPLTVTSAQKNPTAFYLCASSRGHSGANVLTFGAGSRLTVL.

The V gene is TRBV7-2, the J gene TRBJ2-3; 13 nucleotides match TRBD2. Trimming removed 3 bases from V and 6 bases from J; junction bases left unmatched: 9. The germline CDR1 and CDR2 sequences are SGHTA and FQGNSA. The CDR3 totals 17 residues. As DNA, the CDR3 is TGTGCCAGCAGCTTCCCCATAGGACTAGCGGGAGCCGATACGCAGTATTTT. Translated: CASSFPIGLAGADTQYF.

Turning to this clone: Other nucleotide sequences in the sample specify the same CDR3. The chain joins TRBV6-2 or TRBV6-3 to TRBJ2-5, with 7 bases that match TRBD2. Per germline, CDR1 MNHEY and CDR2 SVGEGT. This CDR3 is 14 amino acids long. V was clipped by 1 base and J by 2 bases; unmatched bases: 1. The CDR3 DNA sequence: TGTGCCAGCAGTTACTTCGGGGGGCAAGAGACCCAGTACTTC. Amino acid sequence: CASSYFGGQETQYF.

The V gene is TRBV7-2, the J gene TRBJ2-1; tentative D call: TRBD1 (5 bases). Germline-derived CDR1 and CDR2 are SGHTA and FQGNSA. There are 14 residues in the CDR3. V lost 0 bases to trimming and J lost 9 bases, with 12 bases between them. CDR3 loop: CASSLALRAAEQFF. CDR3 DNA: TGTGCCAGCAGCTTAGCGCTCAGGGCGGCTGAGCAGTTCTTC.

The gene calls are TRBV5-4 and TRBJ1-1; maybe TRBD1 (5 bases). V lost 0 bases, J lost 5 bases, and 11 bases lay in between. Per germline, CDR1 SGHNT and CDR2 YYREEE (reference sequence). CDR3 length: 14 residues. CDR3 residues: CASSLEGKGTEAFF. The CDR3 coding sequence is TGTGCCAGCAGCTTGGAGGGGAAGGGGACTGAAGCTTTCTTT.

The V gene is TRBV6-6, the J gene TRBJ2-7; D may be TRBD1 (6 bases). CDR1 and CDR2 (germline): MNHNY, SVGAGI (reference sequence). Between the trimmed V and J ends, which lost 2 bases and 5 bases, there was a span of 16 bases. This CDR3 has 15 residues. The CDR3 sequence is CASSYPAGVSHEQYF. The CDR3 DNA reads as TGTGCCAGCAGTTACCCGGCAGGGGTAAGCCACGAGCAGTACTTC.

The chain is built from TRBV4-2 and TRBJ1-2; 8 bases agree with TRBD1. Unmatched junction bases numbered 14, after V lost 4 bases and J lost 4 bases. Germline CDR1 LGHNA, CDR2 YNFKEQ. The CDR3 contains 17 residues. The DNA of the CDR3 is TGTGCCAGCAGCCGGACCCTGGGGGACAGGATCGTCTATGGCTACACCTTC. Its translation is CASSRTLGDRIVYGYTF.

This chain uses TRBV10-3 with TRBJ2-5; 8 bases are shared with TRBD1. V shed 0 bases, J shed 5 bases, and the junction held 8 bases outside the gene matches. The germline CDR1 and CDR2 sequences are ENHRY and SYGVKD. This CDR3 contains 16 residues. The CDR3 here is CAISESLSGGAETQYF. Written as DNA, the CDR3 is TGTGCCATCAGTGAGTCGCTGTCAGGGGGCGCCGAGACCCAGTACTTC.